The sequence of this TCR beta chain was determined in a study of T cell changes during pregnancy in multiple sclerosis. Data came from immunoSEQ multiplex PCR; TCRdb stores just in-frame clones and leaves some out. The sample has about 93,000 clones; 80% to 95% are singletons. Germline V lookup: CDR1 MNHEY, CDR2 SMNVEV (reference sequence). CDR3 length: 13 residues. Deletions cut 3 bases from V and 6 bases from J, with 11 bases between. This clone has just one count. This chain connects TRBV27 to TRBJ1-2; D gene ambiguous. The sequence came from a female donor with multiple sclerosis, enrolled in a pregnancy study. This sample comprised peripheral blood, obtained after pregnancy. This CDR3 reads CASSFGEDDGYTF. The CDR3 nucleotides are TGTGCCAGCAGTTTTGGGGAGGACGATGGCTACACCTTC.